What follows are 27 T cell receptor beta chains derived from one specimen sequenced in a study of T-cell reconstitution after alpha-beta-depleted transplantation in children (dated by TCRdb to the mid-2010s). The protocol used for the library was PCR. Sequencing was performed on an Illumina HiSeq 2500. Molecular barcoding was employed in the preparation of TCR libraries, with unique molecular identifiers being used to normalize TCRbeta repertoire quantification. TCRdb reprocessing: public reads trimmed at Q25 with fastp, clones called with MiXCR, in-frame beta chains kept. Every entry covers one CDR3 protein and lists the most common genes and DNA from its rows. Here the sample has 200,000 to 250,000 distinct CDR3 sequences; around 12% occur a single time. The ten largest clones represent about 2.4% of the sample. This sample comprised PBMCs from the stem cell graft donor, obtained from the stem cell graft. The receptors were gathered from a human donor who donated a stem cell graft to a child with acute lymphoblastic leukemia.

This clonotype was counted at least ten times. The CDR3 nucleotides are TGTGCCAGCAGCTCAGAAGGCCAGCCCCAGCATTTT. Translated: CASSSEGQPQHF. The rearrangement uses TRBV7-9 and TRBJ1-5, with D uncertain. CDR3 size: 12 residues. Trimming left V 4 bases short and J 7 bases short, with 8 bases between. CDR1 and CDR2 from the germline V gene are SEHNR and FQNEAQ (reference sequence).

This clonotype came up many times. The chain joins TRBV20-1 to TRBJ2-5; either TRBD1 or TRBD2 may supply D (5 bases each). Deletions cut 3 bases from V and 1 base from J, with 15 bases between. The CDR3 contains 15 residues. Per the germline V gene, CDR1 is DFQATT and CDR2 is SNEGSKA (reference sequence). Here the CDR3 DNA reads TGCAGTGCTAGGACCACAGGAGGCCCCCAAGAGACCCAGTACTTC. This translates into CSARTTGGPQETQYF.

This clonotype occurred many times. This chain joins TRBV9 and TRBJ2-7, with 11 bases identical to TRBD2. The germline gives CDR1 SGDLS, CDR2 YYNGEE. J gave up 2 bases and V 2 bases, and 6 bases lay outside the gene matches. This CDR3 spans 16 amino acids. The CDR3 loop is CASSVGTSGRPYEQYF. The CDR3 region has the DNA TGTGCCAGCAGCGTGGGAACTAGCGGGAGACCCTACGAGCAGTACTTC.

V usage is TRBV11-2 and J usage is TRBJ2-4; D unclear. Germline values: CDR1 SGHAT, CDR2 FQNNGV. V was cut by 5 bases and J by 2 bases, with 13 bases left in between. The CDR3 sequence is 15 residues long. The CDR3 loop is CASSESPRTKNIQYF. The CDR3 DNA sequence: TGTGCCAGCAGCGAATCGCCCCGGACCAAAAACATTCAGTACTTC.

CDR3: CSAPAGITDTQYF. The CDR3 nucleotides read TGCAGTGCCCCAGCGGGGATCACAGATACGCAGTATTTT. The chain employs TRBV20-1 and TRBJ2-3; 7 bases are a match to TRBD2. The CDR3 sequence is 13 residues long. V shed 6 bases and J 2 bases; nucleotides not matched to a gene: 5. CDR1 is DFQATT and CDR2 is SNEGSKA in the germline V gene (reference sequence).

Ten or more counts support this clonotype. The chain carries TRBV6-2 or TRBV6-3 and TRBJ2-1; D uncertain. From germline, CDR1 is MNHEY and CDR2 SVGEGT. The CDR3 runs 15 residues. V shed 7 bases and J shed 5 bases, with 18 bases lying between them. DNA of the CDR3: TGTGCCAGCATCGACCCAACAGTATTAAACAATGAGCAGTTCTTC. This encodes CASIDPTVLNNEQFF.

For this clonotype: A read error is possible here, since a much larger clone lies one base away. The CDR3 sequence: CASSRLGQFNSGYTF. The CDR3, as DNA: TGTGCCAGCAGTAGGTTGGGACAGTTTAACTCTGGCTACACCTTC. The chain uses TRBV12-3 or TRBV12-4 and TRBJ1-2; 7 bases match TRBD1. The CDR3 has 15 residues.

This clonotype has a count of ten or more. The DNA for the CDR3 is TGTGCCAGCAGTCTGGACAGGGTCCTCACCGGGGAGCTGTTTTTT. Its translation: CASSLDRVLTGELFF. The chain has TRBV6-2 or TRBV6-3 and TRBJ2-2, with 8 nucleotides matching TRBD1. Germline assignment: CDR1 MNHEY and CDR2 SVGEGT. With 5 bases clipped from V and 4 bases from J, the junction kept 6 bases outside the gene matches. This CDR3 is built from 15 residues.

This clonotype was seen repeatedly, ten times or more. The chain combines TRBV6-1 with TRBJ2-5, with 11 bases identical to TRBD1. This CDR3 contains 14 residues. Trimming removed 4 bases from V and 6 bases from J; junction bases left unmatched: 4. Germline-derived CDR1 and CDR2 are MNHNS and SASEGT. Here the CDR3 reads CASSVGTGGKTQYF. CDR3 DNA sequence: TGTGCCAGCAGTGTCGGGACAGGGGGGAAGACCCAGTACTTC.

The chain couples TRBV19 to TRBJ1-2; 7 positions match TRBD1. The CDR3 consists of 16 residues. Germline trimming cut 5 bases from V and 2 bases from J; bases unmatched to any gene: 11. Germline V gene sequence: CDR1 LNHDA, CDR2 SQIVND (reference sequence). CDR3 bases: TGTGCCAGTAGTTCTGTCCCGGGACAGATGAACTATGGCTACACCTTC. Amino acids: CASSSVPGQMNYGYTF.

This clonotype appeared once. The CDR3, as DNA: TGTGCCACCTCCAAACAGGGTTGGGGGGGGGCGCGTAATGAGCAGTTCTTC. It translates to CATSKQGWGGARNEQFF. The chain is built from TRBV3-1 and TRBJ2-1; possibly TRBD2 for D (7 bases). The V and J ends lost 10 bases and 7 bases respectively, with 29 bases between them. The CDR3 has 17 amino acids. From germline, CDR1 is LGHDT and CDR2 YNNKEL (reference sequence).

This clonotype was seen many times. V and J are TRBV4-3 and TRBJ2-1, with unresolved D. Trimming removed 0 bases at V and 6 bases at J, with 15 bases between. Germline loops: CDR1 LGHNA, CDR2 YSLEER. The CDR3 extends over 16 amino acids. For the CDR3, the DNA is TGCGCCAGCAGCCAAGATATGGTAACAACCTTCAATGAGCAGTTCTTC. This translates into CASSQDMVTTFNEQFF.

In this sample, this clonotype turned up many times. The rearrangement joins TRBV28 to TRBJ2-7; 7 positions match TRBD2. The V segment lost 4 bases and the J segment 3 bases; nucleotides outside the gene matches: 6. Germline lookup yields CDR1 MDHEN and CDR2 SYDVKM. The CDR3 consists of 14 residues. As DNA, the CDR3 is TGTGCCAGCAGTTCGGGCGGGAGAGGCTACGAGCAGTACTTC. This gives the protein CASSSGGRGYEQYF. Full variable domain (rest looked up from reference TRBV28 and TRBJ2-7): DVKVTQSSRYLVKRTGEKVFLECVQDMDHENMFWYRQDPGLGLRLIYFSYDVKMKEKGDIPEGYSVSREKKERFSLILESASTNQTSMYLCASSSGGRGYEQYFGPGTRLTVT.

The chain is built from TRBV4-3 and TRBJ2-4, with a weak D call TRBD1 (5 bases). The CDR3 extends over 13 amino acids. Trimming shortened V by 0 bases and J by 5 bases, and 5 bases separated the two germline ends. Germline assignment: CDR1 LGHNA and CDR2 YSLEER. CDR3 DNA: TGCGCCAGCAGCCAAGACAGGGAAAACATTCAGTACTTC. Its translation: CASSQDRENIQYF.

This clonotype has ten or more counts. The chain couples TRBV28 to TRBJ2-1; the D is unclear. CDR3 length: 16 residues. The V end was cut by 5 bases, the J end by 0 bases, with 14 bases between. Looked up from germline, CDR1 is MDHEN and CDR2 is SYDVKM. Here the CDR3 DNA reads TGTGCCAGCAGTCCCCCGCCCCGCAGCTCCTACAATGAGCAGTTCTTC. Translating gives CASSPPPRSSYNEQFF. Supplemented by reference TRBV28 and TRBJ2-1, the full variable domain reads DVKVTQSSRYLVKRTGEKVFLECVQDMDHENMFWYRQDPGLGLRLIYFSYDVKMKEKGDIPEGYSVSREKKERFSLILESASTNQTSMYLCASSPPPRSSYNEQFFGPGTRLTVL.

The rearrangement joins TRBV5-5 to TRBJ2-1; no clear D. Germline CDR1 and CDR2: SGHKS and YYEKEE (reference sequence). The length of the CDR3 is 16 residues. Trimming left V 3 bases short and J 4 bases short, with 17 bases between. For the CDR3, the DNA is TGTGCCAGCAGCTCAGAAACCCCAAAGGCTTACAATGAGCAGTTCTTC. Its translation: CASSSETPKAYNEQFF.

This clonotype was picked up many times. This chain joins TRBV6-5 and TRBJ1-6; D is perhaps TRBD1 (6 bases). Germline CDR1 reads MNHEY; CDR2 reads SVGAGI. The CDR3 runs to 17 residues. V was shortened by 2 bases and J by 0 bases, with 11 bases between the two germline ends. The CDR3 is CASSYGGRSSYNSPLHF. The CDR3 DNA is TGTGCCAGCAGTTACGGGGGCAGGAGCTCCTATAATTCACCCCTCCACTTT.

There are many counts of this clonotype. This chain connects TRBV7-2 to TRBJ2-5; D possibly corresponds to TRBD1 (6 bases). The CDR3 has 15 residues. Germline CDR1 is SGHTA and CDR2 is FQGNSA. The V and J ends lost 5 bases and 0 bases respectively, with 13 bases between them. CDR3 region: CASSAHRAYQETQYF. CDR3 sequence (DNA): TGTGCCAGCAGCGCTCACAGGGCATACCAAGAGACCCAGTACTTC.

This clonotype was seen repeatedly, ten times or more. CDR3 protein: CAITTSGGPGTDTQYF. CDR3 in DNA: TGTGCCATCACTACTAGCGGGGGCCCCGGCACAGATACGCAGTATTTT. The gene calls are TRBV10-3 and TRBJ2-3; 11 bases fit TRBD2. CDR3 size: 16 residues. Germline V gene sequence: CDR1 ENHRY, CDR2 SYGVKD. With V trimmed by 7 bases and J by 1 base, 7 bases remained unmatched.

This clonotype was detected many times. This chain uses TRBV28 with TRBJ1-2, with D perhaps TRBD1 (5 bases). CDR1 and CDR2 from the germline V gene are MDHEN and SYDVKM. The germline V and J ends were trimmed by 5 bases and 7 bases, with 11 bases remaining between them. The CDR3 covers 12 residues. Here the CDR3 reads CASSITRVGYTF. CDR3 nucleotides: TGTGCCAGCAGTATTACCAGGGTTGGCTACACCTTC.

This clonotype was found many times. The rearrangement joins TRBV7-2 to TRBJ1-1, with D unclear. The CDR3 spans 13 residues. V was pared by 2 bases and J by 2 bases, with 6 bases between. CDR1 and CDR2 from the germline V gene are SGHTA and FQGNSA. The CDR3 sequence is CASSLWSNTEAFF. The CDR3 DNA reads TGTGCCAGCAGCTTATGGTCTAACACTGAAGCTTTCTTT.

This clonotype was seen repeatedly, ten times or more. The chain carries TRBV20-1 and TRBJ1-1; TRBD1 agrees at 7 bases. In germline, CDR1 is DFQATT, CDR2 SNEGSKA (reference sequence). V lost 6 bases, J lost 7 bases, and 14 bases stayed unmatched. The CDR3 runs to 14 residues. CDR3 residues: CSAPPPTGLVEAFF. The CDR3 DNA reads TGCAGTGCACCACCACCGACAGGGTTGGTTGAAGCTTTCTTT.

This clonotype was seen many times. This sequence joins TRBV6-5 and TRBJ2-3, with a weak D call TRBD2 (5 bases). The CDR3 spans 17 residues. CDR1 and CDR2 (germline): MNHEY, SVGAGI. Trimming shortened V by 1 base and J by 0 bases, and 14 bases separated the two germline ends. As DNA, the CDR3 is TGTGCCAGCAGTTACTTTCCCCGGACTGCTAGCACAGATACGCAGTATTTT. Encoded protein: CASSYFPRTASTDTQYF.

This clonotype was found many times. The genes are TRBV20-1 and TRBJ2-6; D might be TRBD2 (6 bases). The CDR3 consists of 15 residues. CDR1 DFQATT and CDR2 SNEGSKA come from the germline V gene (reference sequence). V was cut by 5 bases and J by 2 bases, with 13 bases left in between. The CDR3 region is CSAPRRGTGANVLTF. Written as DNA, the CDR3 is TGCAGTGCTCCCCGGCGGGGTACTGGGGCCAACGTCCTGACTTTC.

This clonotype was seen ten or more times. The rearrangement uses TRBV3-1 and TRBJ2-7; 8 nucleotides line up with TRBD1. V lost 4 bases and J lost 0; bases outside the gene matches: 8. There are 16 residues in the CDR3. Germline V gives CDR1 LGHDT, CDR2 YNNKEL (reference sequence). CDR3 protein: CASSLNLGQGSYEQYF. The CDR3 nucleotides read TGTGCCAGCAGCCTCAACCTCGGACAGGGCTCCTACGAGCAGTACTTC.

As regards this clonotype: This may stem from a read error, because a much larger clone lies one nucleotide away. V gene TRBV20-1 combines with J gene TRBJ1-1, with a tentative D call TRBD1 (5 bases). The V end was cut by 2 bases, the J end by 4 bases, with 11 bases between. Germline V gene lookup returns CDR1 DFQATT and CDR2 SNEGSKA (reference sequence). The CDR3 is 13 residues long. This CDR3 reads CSARLQAITEAFF. The CDR3 nucleotides are TGCAGTGCTAGACTACAGGCGATCACTGAAGCTTTCTTT.

This clonotype occurred many times. The V and J genes are TRBV5-1 and TRBJ1-4, with 10 bases identical to TRBD1. Germline loops: CDR1 SGHRS, CDR2 YFSETQ. The CDR3 runs to 15 residues. J gave up 6 bases and V 3 bases, and 5 bases lay outside the gene matches. Here the CDR3 reads CASSSTGTGDEKLFF. DNA for the CDR3: TGCGCCAGCAGCTCTACCGGGACAGGGGATGAAAAACTGTTTTTT. The full variable domain, completed using reference TRBV5-1 and TRBJ1-4, is KAGVTQTPRYLIKTRGQQVTLSCSPISGHRSVSWYQQTPGQGLQFLFEYFSETQRNKGNFPGRFSGRQFSNSRSEMNVSTLELGDSALYLCASSSTGTGDEKLFFGSGTQLSVL.